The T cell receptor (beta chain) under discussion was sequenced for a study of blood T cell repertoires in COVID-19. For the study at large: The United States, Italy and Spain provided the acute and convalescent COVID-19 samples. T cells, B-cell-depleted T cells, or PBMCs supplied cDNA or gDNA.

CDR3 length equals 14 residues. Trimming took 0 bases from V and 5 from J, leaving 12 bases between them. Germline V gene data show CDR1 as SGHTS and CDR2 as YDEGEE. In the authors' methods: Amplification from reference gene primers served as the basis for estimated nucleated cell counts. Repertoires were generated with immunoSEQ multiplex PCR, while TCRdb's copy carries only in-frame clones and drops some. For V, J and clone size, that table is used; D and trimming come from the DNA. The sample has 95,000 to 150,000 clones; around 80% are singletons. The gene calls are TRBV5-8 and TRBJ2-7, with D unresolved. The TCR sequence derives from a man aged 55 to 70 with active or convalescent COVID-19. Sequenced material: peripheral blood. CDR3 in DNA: TGTGCCAGCAGCTTGGGTTGGGTGGCGGACGAGCAGTACTTC. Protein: CASSLGWVADEQYF.